The 8 T cell receptor beta chains below were found in one sample sequenced in a study of cytomegalovirus exposure and HLA in healthy donors. Some clones are missing from TCRdb's copy, which holds only in-frame ones; the method was immunoSEQ multiplex PCR. The sample lists about 190,000 clones, 84% occurring once. The specimen sequenced was PBMCs. These receptors were obtained from a man between 18 and 35 years old in good health and CMV-seropositive.

The genes are TRBV10-2 and TRBJ1-1; D unresolved. In germline, CDR1 is WSHSY, CDR2 SAAADI. Trimming pared 4 bases from V and 5 bases from J, leaving 8 bases between. There are 12 residues in the CDR3. Here the CDR3 reads CASSAGRTEAFF. Here the CDR3 DNA reads TGCGCCAGCAGTGCGGGGAGGACTGAAGCTTTCTTT.

V gene TRBV7-9 combines with J gene TRBJ1-2, with D perhaps matching TRBD1 (5 bases). Trimming removed 7 bases at V and 4 bases at J, with 19 bases between. CDR1 SEHNR and CDR2 FQNEAQ come from the germline V gene (reference sequence). This CDR3 has 15 amino acids. Written as DNA, the CDR3 is TGTGCCAGCACCGTTTCGGGGGGTACATCCTATGGCTACACCTTC. Encoded protein: CASTVSGGTSYGYTF.

V usage is TRBV6-4 and J usage is TRBJ1-1; D is unresolved. CDR3 size: 13 residues. The V end lost 5 bases, the J end lost 2 bases, and 9 bases lay between the germline ends. Looked up from germline, CDR1 is MRHNA and CDR2 is SNTAGT. This CDR3 reads CASSKKQNTEAFF. DNA for the CDR3: TGTGCCAGCAGTAAAAAGCAAAACACTGAAGCTTTCTTT.

The rearrangement uses TRBV7-2 and TRBJ2-3, with D perhaps TRBD2 (6 bases). Trimming shortened V by 8 bases and J by 0 bases, and 18 bases separated the two germline ends. CDR1 is SGHTA, CDR2 FQGNSA, per germline. There are 16 residues in the CDR3. Here the CDR3 DNA reads TGTGCCAGCTCCTTCCGGGGGAGTTTAAGCACAGATACGCAGTATTTT. Translated, it gives CASSFRGSLSTDTQYF.

The chain links TRBV13 to TRBJ2-1; no firm D call. Looked up from germline, CDR1 is PRHDT and CDR2 is FYEKMQ (reference sequence). The V end lost 6 bases, the J end lost 7 bases, and 13 bases lay between the germline ends. The CDR3 consists of 13 residues. CDR3 sequence reads: CASSTTERNEQFF. The CDR3 DNA sequence: TGTGCCAGCAGTACGACGGAGAGGAATGAGCAGTTCTTC.

The chain joins TRBV6-5 to TRBJ1-2, with D hard to call. Germline-derived CDR1 and CDR2 are MNHEY and SVGAGI. V shed 2 bases and J shed 7 bases, with 5 bases lying between them. CDR3 length: 11 residues. DNA for the CDR3: TGTGCCAGCAGTTACGCGAGTGGCTACACCTTC. Its translation is CASSYASGYTF.

The chain combines TRBV28 with TRBJ1-2; TRBD1 matches 7 bases. The V segment lost 7 bases and the J segment 8 bases; nucleotides outside the gene matches: 10. The CDR3 contains 13 residues. CDR1 and CDR2 from the germline V gene are MDHEN and SYDVKM. DNA for the CDR3: TGTGCCAGCACCATGGGGGACAGAGGAGGCTACACCTTC. As protein: CASTMGDRGGYTF.

The chain links TRBV10-3 to TRBJ1-4, with 9 bases fitting TRBD1. This CDR3 spans 14 amino acids. V shed 3 bases, J shed 8 bases, and the junction held 4 bases outside the gene matches. Germline V gene data show CDR1 as ENHRY and CDR2 as SYGVKD. CDR3 sequence (DNA): TGTGCCATCAGTGACCAGACAGGGGGAGAAAAACTGTTTTTT. It translates to CAISDQTGGEKLFF.